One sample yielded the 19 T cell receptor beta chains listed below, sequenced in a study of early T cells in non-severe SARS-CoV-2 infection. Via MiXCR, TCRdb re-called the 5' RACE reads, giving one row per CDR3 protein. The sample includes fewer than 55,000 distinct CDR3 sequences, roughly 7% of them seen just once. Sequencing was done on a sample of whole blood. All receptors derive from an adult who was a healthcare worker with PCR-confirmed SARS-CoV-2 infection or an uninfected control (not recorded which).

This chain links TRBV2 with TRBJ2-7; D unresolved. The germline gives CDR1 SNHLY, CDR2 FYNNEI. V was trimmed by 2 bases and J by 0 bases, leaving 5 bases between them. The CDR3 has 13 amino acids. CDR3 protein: CASSEQSSYEQYF. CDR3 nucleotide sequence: TGTGCCAGCAGTGAACAGAGCTCCTACGAGCAGTACTTC.

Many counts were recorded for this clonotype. CDR3 residues: CSGRQLYGYTF. The DNA of the CDR3 is TGCAGCGGTCGACAGTTATATGGCTACACCTTC. The chain carries TRBV29-1 and TRBJ1-2; D is perhaps TRBD1 (5 bases). Germline CDR1 is SQVTM and CDR2 is ANQGSEA. V was trimmed by 7 bases and J by 5 bases, leaving 11 bases between them. The CDR3 totals 11 residues.

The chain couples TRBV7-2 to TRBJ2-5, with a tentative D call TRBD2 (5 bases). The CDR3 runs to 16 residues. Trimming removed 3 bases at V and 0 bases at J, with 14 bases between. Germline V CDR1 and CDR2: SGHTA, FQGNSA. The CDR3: CASSFRTGGYQETQYF. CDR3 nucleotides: TGTGCCAGCAGCTTCCGGACTGGCGGTTACCAAGAGACCCAGTACTTC.

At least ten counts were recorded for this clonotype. The CDR3 here is CASSLGVFTEAFF. In DNA, the CDR3 is TGCGCCAGCAGCTTGGGAGTCTTCACTGAAGCTTTCTTT. The chain has TRBV5-1 and TRBJ1-1; no clear D gene. In germline, CDR1 is SGHRS, CDR2 YFSETQ. V shed 0 bases and J shed 4 bases, with 7 bases lying between them. The CDR3 has 13 residues. Full variable domain (missing parts from reference TRBV5-1 and TRBJ1-1): KAGVTQTPRYLIKTRGQQVTLSCSPISGHRSVSWYQQTPGQGLQFLFEYFSETQRNKGNFPGRFSGRQFSNSRSEMNVSTLELGDSALYLCASSLGVFTEAFFGQGTRLTVV.

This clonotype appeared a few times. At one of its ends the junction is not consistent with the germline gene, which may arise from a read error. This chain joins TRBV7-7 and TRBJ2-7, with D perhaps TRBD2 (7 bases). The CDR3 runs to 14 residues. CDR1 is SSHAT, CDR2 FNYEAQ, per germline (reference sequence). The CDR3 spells CASSLGGGSYEQYF. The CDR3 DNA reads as TGTGCTAGCAGCTTAGGGGGGGGCTCCTACGAGCAGTACTTC.

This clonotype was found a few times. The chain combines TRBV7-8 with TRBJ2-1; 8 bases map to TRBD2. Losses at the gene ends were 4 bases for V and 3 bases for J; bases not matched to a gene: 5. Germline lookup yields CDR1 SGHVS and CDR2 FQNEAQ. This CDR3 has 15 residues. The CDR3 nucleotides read TGTGCCAGCAGCTCAGGACTAGCCGTCTACAATGAGCAGTTCTTC. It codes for CASSSGLAVYNEQFF.

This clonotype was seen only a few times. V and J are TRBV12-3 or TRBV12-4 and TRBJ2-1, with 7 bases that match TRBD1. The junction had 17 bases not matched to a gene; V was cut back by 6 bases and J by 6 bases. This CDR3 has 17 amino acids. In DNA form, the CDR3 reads TGTGCCAGCAGCGATGAACCGCGGACAGGTCCTCTCAATGAGCAGTTCTTC. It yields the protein CASSDEPRTGPLNEQFF.

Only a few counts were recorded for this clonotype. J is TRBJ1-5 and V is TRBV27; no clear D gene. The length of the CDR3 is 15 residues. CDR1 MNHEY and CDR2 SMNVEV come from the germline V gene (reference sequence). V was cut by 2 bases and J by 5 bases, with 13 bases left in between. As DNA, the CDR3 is TGTGCCAGCAGTTTAATAGGGTTGAAACATCAGCCCCAGCATTTT. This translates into CASSLIGLKHQPQHF.

CDR3 nucleotide sequence: TGTGCCAGCAGTTCCCAAAAGCAGCCCCAGCATTTT. This codes for CASSSQKQPQHF. The chain has TRBV12-3 or TRBV12-4 and TRBJ1-5; D remains ambiguous. V lost 4 bases and J 7 bases, leaving 8 bases between the germline ends. This CDR3 is built from 12 residues.

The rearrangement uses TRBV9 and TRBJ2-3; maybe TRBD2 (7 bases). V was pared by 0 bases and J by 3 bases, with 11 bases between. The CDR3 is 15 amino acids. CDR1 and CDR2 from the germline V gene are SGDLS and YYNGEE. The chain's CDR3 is CASSVAGGLTDTQYF. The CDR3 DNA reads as TGTGCCAGCAGCGTAGCGGGGGGCCTAACAGATACGCAGTATTTT.

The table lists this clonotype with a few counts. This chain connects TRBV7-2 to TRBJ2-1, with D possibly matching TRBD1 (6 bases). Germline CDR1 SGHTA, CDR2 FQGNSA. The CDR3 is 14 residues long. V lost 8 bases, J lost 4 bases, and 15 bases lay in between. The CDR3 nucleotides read TGTGCCAGCGGTCGAGAGGGGGTGTACAATGAGCAGTTCTTC. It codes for CASGREGVYNEQFF.

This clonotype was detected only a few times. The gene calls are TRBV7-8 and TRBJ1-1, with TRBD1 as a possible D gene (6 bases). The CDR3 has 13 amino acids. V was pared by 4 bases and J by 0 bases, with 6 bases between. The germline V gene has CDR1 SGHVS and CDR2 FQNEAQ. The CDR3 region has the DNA TGTGCCAGCAGCTCAGGGGTGAACACTGAAGCTTTCTTT. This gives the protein CASSSGVNTEAFF.

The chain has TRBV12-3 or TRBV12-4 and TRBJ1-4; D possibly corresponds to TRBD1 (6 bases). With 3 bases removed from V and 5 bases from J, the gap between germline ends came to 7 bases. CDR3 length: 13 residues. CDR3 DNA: TGTGCCAGCAGTTTTGGACAGAATGAAAAACTGTTTTTT. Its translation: CASSFGQNEKLFF.

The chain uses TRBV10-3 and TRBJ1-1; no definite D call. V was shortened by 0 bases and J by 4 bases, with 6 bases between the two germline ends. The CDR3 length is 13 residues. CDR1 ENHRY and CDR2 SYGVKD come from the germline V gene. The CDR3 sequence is CAISESGGTEAFF. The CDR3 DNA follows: TGTGCCATCAGTGAGTCGGGTGGCACTGAAGCTTTCTTT.

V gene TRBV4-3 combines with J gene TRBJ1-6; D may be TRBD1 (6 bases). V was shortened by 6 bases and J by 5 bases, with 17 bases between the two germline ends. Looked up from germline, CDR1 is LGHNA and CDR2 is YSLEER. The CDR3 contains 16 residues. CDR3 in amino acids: CASSYRAGADNSPLHF. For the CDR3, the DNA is TGCGCCAGCAGTTACCGGGCAGGGGCCGATAATTCACCCCTCCACTTT.

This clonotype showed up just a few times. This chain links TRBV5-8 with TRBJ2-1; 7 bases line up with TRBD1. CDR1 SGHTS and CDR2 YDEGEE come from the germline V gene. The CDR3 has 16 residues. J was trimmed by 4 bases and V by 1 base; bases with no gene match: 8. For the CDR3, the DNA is TGTGCCAGCAGCTTGCCGACAGGGATATTTTACAATGAGCAGTTCTTC. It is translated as CASSLPTGIFYNEQFF.

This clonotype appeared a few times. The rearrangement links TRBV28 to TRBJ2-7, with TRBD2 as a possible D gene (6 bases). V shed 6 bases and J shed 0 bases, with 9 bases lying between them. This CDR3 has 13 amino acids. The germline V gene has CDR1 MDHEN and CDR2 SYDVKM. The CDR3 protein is CASRYGGSYEQYF. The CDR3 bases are TGTGCCAGCAGATACGGGGGCTCCTACGAGCAGTACTTC. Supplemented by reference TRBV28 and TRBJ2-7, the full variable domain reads DVKVTQSSRYLVKRTGEKVFLECVQDMDHENMFWYRQDPGLGLRLIYFSYDVKMKEKGDIPEGYSVSREKKERFSLILESASTNQTSMYLCASRYGGSYEQYFGPGTRLTVT.

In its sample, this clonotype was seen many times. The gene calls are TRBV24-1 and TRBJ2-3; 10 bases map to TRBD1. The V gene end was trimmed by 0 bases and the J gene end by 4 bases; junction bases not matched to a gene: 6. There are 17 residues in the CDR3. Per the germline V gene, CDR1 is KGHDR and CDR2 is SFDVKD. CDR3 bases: TGTGCCACCAGTGATTTGCCGGGACAGGGGACCGCAGATACGCAGTATTTT. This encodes CATSDLPGQGTADTQYF.

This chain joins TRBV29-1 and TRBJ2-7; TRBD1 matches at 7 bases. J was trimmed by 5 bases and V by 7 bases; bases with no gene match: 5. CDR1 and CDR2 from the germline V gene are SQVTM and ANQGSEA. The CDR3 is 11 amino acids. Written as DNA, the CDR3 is TGCAGCGCAAACAGGGGAAACGAGCAGTACTTC. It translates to CSANRGNEQYF.